The T cell receptor beta chain described here comes from a study of blood T cell repertoires in COVID-19. In the study overall: Samples came from the United States, Italy and Spain, spanning acute and convalescent COVID-19. T cells, B-cell-depleted T cells, or PBMCs provided the cDNA or gDNA that served as material.

The CDR3 has 15 amino acids. Germline-derived CDR1 and CDR2 are SGHRS and YFSETQ. Trimming cost V 3 bases and J 1 base; bases outside gene matches: 5. Source study methods: The assay estimated nucleated cells by amplifying reference gene primers. Libraries were prepared by immunoSEQ multiplex PCR; TCRdb keeps only in-frame clonotypes and omits some of them. V and J calls and clone size follow that table, whereas D and trimming were derived from the DNA. Here the sample spans approximately 52,000 clones, 91% being singletons. The source is a man aged 50 to 60 with acute or convalescent COVID-19. Material: peripheral blood. The chain links TRBV5-1 to TRBJ1-1, with 8 positions matching TRBD1. The CDR3 protein is CASSSTGDWNTEAFF. The CDR3 bases are TGCGCCAGCAGCTCGACAGGGGATTGGAACACTGAAGCTTTCTTT.